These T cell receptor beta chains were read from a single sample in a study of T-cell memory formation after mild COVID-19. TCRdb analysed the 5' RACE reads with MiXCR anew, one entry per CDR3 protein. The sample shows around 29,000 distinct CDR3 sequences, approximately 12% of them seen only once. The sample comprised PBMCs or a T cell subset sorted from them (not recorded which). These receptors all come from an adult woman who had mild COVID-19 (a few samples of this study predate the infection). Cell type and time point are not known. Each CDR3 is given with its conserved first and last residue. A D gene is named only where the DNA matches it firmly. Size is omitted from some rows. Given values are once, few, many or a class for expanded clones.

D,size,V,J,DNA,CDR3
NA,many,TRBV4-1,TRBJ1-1,TGCGCCAGCAGCCAGAACAGCAGGGTCACTGAAGCTTTCTTT,CASSQNSRVTEAFF
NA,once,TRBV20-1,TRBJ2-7,TGCAGTGCTAGGCTGAACTACGAGCAGTACTTC,CSARLNYEQYF
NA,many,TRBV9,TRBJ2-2,TGTGCCAGCAGCGTAGCTTCCAACCAGATCACCGGGGAGCTGTTTTTT,CASSVASNQITGELFF
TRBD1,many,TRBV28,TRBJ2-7,TGTGCCAGCAGTTCCCCACAAGGACAGGATGGCCAAAGCGAGCAGTACTTC,CASSSPQGQDGQSEQYF
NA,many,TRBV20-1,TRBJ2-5,TGCAGTGCTAGAGGCCCACTGGGGCGGGAGGCAGGGGGGACCCAGTACTTC,CSARGPLGREAGGTQYF
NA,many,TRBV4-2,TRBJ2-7,TGTGCCAGCAGCCAAGCTCGCGACGAGCAGTACTTC,CASSQARDEQYF
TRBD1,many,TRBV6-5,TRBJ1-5,TGTGCCAGCAGCTCCTCCCACACAGACAGGGATCGACAGCCCCAGCATTTT,CASSSSHTDRDRQPQHF
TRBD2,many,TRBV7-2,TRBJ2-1,TGTGCCAGCAGCCCCACGGTTTCGGGACTAGCGGGACGCGCCTACAATGAGCAGTTCTTC,CASSPTVSGLAGRAYNEQFF
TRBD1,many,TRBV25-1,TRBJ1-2,TGTGCCAGCAGTGAGGGACAGGGATTATTCTATGGCTACACCTTC,CASSEGQGLFYGYTF
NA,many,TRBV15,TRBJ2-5,TGTGCCACCAGCAGAGGACAGAAAGAGACCCAGTACTTC,CATSRGQKETQYF
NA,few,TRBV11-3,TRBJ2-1,TGTGCCAGCAGCTTAGCCCGGGGTAATGAGCAGTTCTTC,CASSLARGNEQFF
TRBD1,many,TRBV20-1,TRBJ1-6,TGCAGTGCTAGCGAGAAACAGGGGATTAATTCACCCCTCCACTTT,CSASEKQGINSPLHF
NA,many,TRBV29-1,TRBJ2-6,TGCAGCGTACTCGGCTCTGGGGCCAACGTCCTGACTTTC,CSVLGSGANVLTF
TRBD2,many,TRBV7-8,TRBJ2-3,TGTGCCAGCAGCCGCACCGGGACTAGGTACGCAGATACGCAGTATTTT,CASSRTGTRYADTQYF
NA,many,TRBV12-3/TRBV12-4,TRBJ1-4,TGTGCCAGCAGTTTGTCGACTGATGAAAAACTGTTTTTT,CASSLSTDEKLFF
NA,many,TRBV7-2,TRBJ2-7,TGTGCCAGCAGCCCATCCCGGGGGGAGCAGTACTTC,CASSPSRGEQYF
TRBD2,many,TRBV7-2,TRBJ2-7,TGTGCCAGCAGCTTAGAAGGGACTAGCGGGAGCATCTACGAGCAGTACTTC,CASSLEGTSGSIYEQYF
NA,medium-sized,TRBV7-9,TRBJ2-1,TGTGCCAGCAGCCCAAGGGCAGGGAAGGGTGAGCAGTTCTTC,CASSPRAGKGEQFF
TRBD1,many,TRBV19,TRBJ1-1,TGTGCCAGTAGTATTGGGACAGGGGGCACTGAAGCTTTCTTT,CASSIGTGGTEAFF
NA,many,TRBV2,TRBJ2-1,TGTGCCAGCAGTGACCCACTAACGGCACTTAGCTCCTACAATGAGCAGTTCTTC,CASSDPLTALSSYNEQFF
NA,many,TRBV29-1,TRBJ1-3,TGCAGCGTTGGTCAAGTAGCAGGCGCCTTTGGAAACACCATATATTTT,CSVGQVAGAFGNTIYF
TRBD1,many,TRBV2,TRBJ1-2,TGTGCCAGCAGTGAAGCGCCGGGACAGACAGGCTATAACTATGGCTACACCTTC,CASSEAPGQTGYNYGYTF
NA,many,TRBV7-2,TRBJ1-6,TGTGCCAGCAGCTGGGGTACAAATAATTCACCCCTCCACTTT,CASSWGTNNSPLHF
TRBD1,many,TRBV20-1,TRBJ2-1,TGCAGTGCTAGTCGGACAGGGTCCTACAATGAGCAGTTCTTC,CSASRTGSYNEQFF
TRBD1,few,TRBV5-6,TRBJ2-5,TGTGCCAGCAGCTTGGGCAGGGGGTATGAGACCCAGTACTTC,CASSLGRGYETQYF
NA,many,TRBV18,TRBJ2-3,TGTGCCAGCTCATTCCGGGACAAGGGTTTTCGCACAGATACGCAGTATTTT,CASSFRDKGFRTDTQYF
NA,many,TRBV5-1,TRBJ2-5,TGCGCCAGCAGCTTGGGAGATCAAGAGACCCAGTACTTC,CASSLGDQETQYF
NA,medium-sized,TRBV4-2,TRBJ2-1,TGTGCCAGCAGCCAAGATACCGGGACTTTATACAATGAGCAGTTCTTC,CASSQDTGTLYNEQFF
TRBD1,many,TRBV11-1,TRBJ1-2,TGTGCCAGCAGCTCCGACAGGGGGGACTATGGCTACACCTTC,CASSSDRGDYGYTF
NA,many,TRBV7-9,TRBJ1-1,TGTGCCAGCAGCTTGCAGAACACTGAAGCTTTCTTT,CASSLQNTEAFF
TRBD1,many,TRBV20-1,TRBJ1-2,TGCAGTGCTAGAGAAAGGACAGGGGTCGGCTACACCTTC,CSARERTGVGYTF
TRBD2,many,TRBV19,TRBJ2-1,TGTGCCAGCAGGTCGGCGGGGGGGCCGTACAATGAGCAGTTCTTC,CASRSAGGPYNEQFF
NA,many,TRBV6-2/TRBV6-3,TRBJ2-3,TGTGCCAGCAGGCCCATCAGCACAGATACGCAGTATTTT,CASRPISTDTQYF
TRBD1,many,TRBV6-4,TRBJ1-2,TGTGCCAGCAGCCCCACCGGGACAGGGGCTGGCTACACCTTC,CASSPTGTGAGYTF
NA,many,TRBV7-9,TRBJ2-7,TGTGCCAGCAGCTTCGAGTTTTTCTACGAGCAGTACTTC,CASSFEFFYEQYF
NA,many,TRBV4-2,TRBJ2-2,TGTGCCAGCAGCCAAGTAGACCGGGAGAGCGGGGAGCTGTTTTTT,CASSQVDRESGELFF
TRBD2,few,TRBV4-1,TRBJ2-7,TGCGCCAGCAGCCAAGACGGGGGGAAAGCCTACGAGCAGTACTTC,CASSQDGGKAYEQYF
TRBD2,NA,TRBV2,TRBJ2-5,TGTGCCAGCAGTGGGACTAGCCAGCTCGGGGAGACCCAGTACTTC,CASSGTSQLGETQYF
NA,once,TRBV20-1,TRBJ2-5,TGCAGTGCCGAAAGGGGGGCCCAAGAGACCCAGTACTTC,CSAERGAQETQYF
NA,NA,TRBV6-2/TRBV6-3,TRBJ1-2,TGTGCCAGCAGCTCCGGTAGAAGCTATGGCTACACCTTC,CASSSGRSYGYTF
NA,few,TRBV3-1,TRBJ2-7,TGTGCCAGCAGCCAGTACAGGGCCGCCTACGAGCAGTACTTC,CASSQYRAAYEQYF
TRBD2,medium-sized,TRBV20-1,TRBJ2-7,TGCAGTGCTAGCCCCGGGACTAGCGCGTACGAGCAGTACTTC,CSASPGTSAYEQYF
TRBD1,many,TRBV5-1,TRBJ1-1,TGCGCCAGCAGCTCAGGACAGGGGGCGAACACTGAAGCTTTCTTT,CASSSGQGANTEAFF
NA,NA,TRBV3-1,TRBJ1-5,TGTGCCAGCAGCCCACAGAACAGCAATCAGCCCCAGCATTTT,CASSPQNSNQPQHF
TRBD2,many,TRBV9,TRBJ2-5,TGTGCCAGCAGCGTCCGGCCGACTAGCGAGGAGACCCAGTACTTC,CASSVRPTSEETQYF
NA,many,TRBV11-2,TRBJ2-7,TGTGCCAGCAGCTTACCACAGTCCTACGAGCAGTACTTC,CASSLPQSYEQYF
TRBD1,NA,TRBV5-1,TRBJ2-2,TGCGCCAGCAGCTTCGGGACAGGGCTTTACACCGGGGAGCTGTTTTTT,CASSFGTGLYTGELFF
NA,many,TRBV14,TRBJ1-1,TGTGCCAGCAGCCAAGGGACCTTGAACACTGAAGCTTTCTTT,CASSQGTLNTEAFF
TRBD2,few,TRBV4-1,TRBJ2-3,TGCGCCAGCAGCCAACTCGGACTAGCGGGAGGGTCTGGAGATACGCAGTATTTT,CASSQLGLAGGSGDTQYF
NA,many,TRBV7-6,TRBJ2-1,TGTGCCAGCAGCTTCGCCGGAAATGAGCAGTTCTTC,CASSFAGNEQFF
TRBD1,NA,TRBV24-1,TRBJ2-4,TGTGCCACCAGTGATCCCCGACAGGGATCAAACATTCAGTACTTC,CATSDPRQGSNIQYF
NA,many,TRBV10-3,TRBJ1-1,TGTGCCATCAGTGAGAAGGGGATCGAGAACACTGAAGCTTTCTTT,CAISEKGIENTEAFF